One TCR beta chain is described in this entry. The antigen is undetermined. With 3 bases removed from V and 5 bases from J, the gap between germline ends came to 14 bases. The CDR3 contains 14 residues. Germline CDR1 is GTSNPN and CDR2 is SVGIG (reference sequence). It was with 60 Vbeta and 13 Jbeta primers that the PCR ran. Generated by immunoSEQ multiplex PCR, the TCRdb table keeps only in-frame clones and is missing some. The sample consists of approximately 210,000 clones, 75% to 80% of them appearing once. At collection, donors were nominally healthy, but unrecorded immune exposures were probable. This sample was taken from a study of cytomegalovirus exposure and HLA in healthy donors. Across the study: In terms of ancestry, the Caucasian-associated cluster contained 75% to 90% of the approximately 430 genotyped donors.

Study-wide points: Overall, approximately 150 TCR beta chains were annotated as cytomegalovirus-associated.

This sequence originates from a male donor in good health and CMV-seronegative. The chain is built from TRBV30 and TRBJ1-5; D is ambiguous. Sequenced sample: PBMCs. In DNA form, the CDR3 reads TGTGCCTGGAGCGAAAAGGAGGGAGATCAGCCCCAGCATTTT. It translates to CAWSEKEGDQPQHF.